The entry below gives a single T cell receptor beta chain sequence along with its context. Its antigen is as yet unknown. Template input, which was bulk tumor genomic DNA, totaled 450 to 600 ng per sample. Surgical sampling yielded several biopsies per primary tumor (spaced far apart). Samples came from untreated patients having curative surgery for newly diagnosed non-small cell lung cancer. V lost 0 bases and J 0 bases, leaving 8 bases between the germline ends. Germline loops: CDR1 SGDLS, CDR2 YYNGEE. The CDR3 length is 15 residues. The record originates from a study of immune heterogeneity within non-small cell lung tumors. Looking at the study overall: The tumor set comprised several squamous cell carcinomas and 10 non-squamous carcinomas (plus 1 not otherwise specified).

Amplification of the TCR beta CDR3 was achieved through multiplex PCR with 32 V and 13 J primers. TCRdb reprocessed the multiplex PCR reads with MiXCR, giving one entry per CDR3 protein. The table lists around 9,200 distinct CDR3 sequences, roughly a third of them singletons. Findings and limits, study-wide: Clonotypes of T-cell receptor beta found at high frequency were largely distinct between individual patients. Local tumor mutational burden, with an R of about 0.3, correlated moderately but significantly with local T-cell clonality. Tumor sites within a patient were found to share identical dominant CDR3 beta clonotypes, and site-unique high-frequency clones were also present.

J is TRBJ2-3 and V is TRBV9, with a possible D match to TRBD2 (5 bases). The sequence derives from a man aged 60 to 75 with non-small cell lung cancer. Material for sequencing was lung tumor tissue. The chain's CDR3 is CASSVVPGSTDTQYF. The CDR3 DNA sequence: TGTGCCAGCAGCGTAGTTCCGGGAAGCACAGATACGCAGTATTTT.